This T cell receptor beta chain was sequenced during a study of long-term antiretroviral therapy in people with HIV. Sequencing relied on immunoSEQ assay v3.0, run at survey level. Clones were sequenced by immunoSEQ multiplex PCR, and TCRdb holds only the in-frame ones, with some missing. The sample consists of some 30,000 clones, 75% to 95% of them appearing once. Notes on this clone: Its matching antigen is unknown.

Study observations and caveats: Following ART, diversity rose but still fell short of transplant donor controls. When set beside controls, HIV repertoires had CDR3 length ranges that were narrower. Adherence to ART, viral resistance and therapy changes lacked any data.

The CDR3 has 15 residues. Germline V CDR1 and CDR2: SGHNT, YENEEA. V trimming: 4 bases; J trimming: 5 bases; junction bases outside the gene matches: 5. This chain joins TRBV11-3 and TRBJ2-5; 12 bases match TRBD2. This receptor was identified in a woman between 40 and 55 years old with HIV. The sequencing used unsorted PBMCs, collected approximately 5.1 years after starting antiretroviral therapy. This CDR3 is CASSSRLAGVETQYF. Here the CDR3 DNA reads TGTGCCAGCAGCTCGAGACTAGCGGGGGTGGAGACCCAGTACTTC.